A selection of T cell receptor beta chains follows, all from one sample in a study of chemoradiotherapy in HPV16-positive cancers. Data came from immunoSEQ multiplex PCR; TCRdb stores just in-frame clones and leaves some out. The table lists around 15,000 clones, around 74% of them singletons. This material was obtained from a patient who underwent chemoradiotherapy. Receptors were obtained from a human donor with HPV-associated anogenital cancer. The CDR3 runs from the conserved cysteine through the conserved F or W. Each record gives: CDR3 protein, CDR3 DNA, J gene, D gene, clone size, V gene. A D gene is named only where the DNA matches it firmly. Clone size appears in some rows only: once, few, many, or a class for an expanded clone.

CDR3 protein: CASSNRDITGSEQFF; CDR3 DNA: TGTGCCAGCAGCAACCGGGACATAACGGGAAGTGAGCAGTTCTTC; J gene: TRBJ2-1; D gene: -; clone size: -; V gene: TRBV7-2
CDR3 protein: CASSLGTSGGASYNEQFF; CDR3 DNA: TGCGCCAGCAGCTTGGGGACTAGCGGGGGGGCCTCCTACAATGAGCAGTTCTTC; J gene: TRBJ2-1; D gene: TRBD2; clone size: few; V gene: TRBV5-1
CDR3 protein: CASSLRWAENEKLFF; CDR3 DNA: TGTGCCAGCAGCTTAAGGTGGGCTGAGAATGAAAAACTGTTTTTT; J gene: TRBJ1-4; D gene: -; clone size: -; V gene: TRBV7-6
CDR3 protein: CAIGGTGASNQPQHF; CDR3 DNA: TGTGCCATCGGGGGGACAGGGGCTAGCAATCAGCCCCAGCATTTT; J gene: TRBJ1-5; D gene: TRBD1; clone size: -; V gene: TRBV10-3
CDR3 protein: CASSSGLAGVKFF; CDR3 DNA: TGTGCCAGCAGTTCGGGACTAGCGGGGGTTAAGTTCTTC; J gene: TRBJ2-1; D gene: TRBD2; clone size: -; V gene: TRBV5-6
CDR3 protein: CSGGHRNEQFF; CDR3 DNA: TGCAGCGGGGGACACCGGAATGAGCAGTTCTTC; J gene: TRBJ2-1; D gene: -; clone size: -; V gene: TRBV29-1
CDR3 protein: CATSRRLGAGSPSGANVLTF; CDR3 DNA: TGTGCCACCAGCAGGCGCCTAGGGGCAGGGAGCCCTTCTGGGGCCAACGTCCTGACTTTC; J gene: TRBJ2-6; D gene: -; clone size: -; V gene: TRBV15
CDR3 protein: CAWGLAGGETQYF; CDR3 DNA: TGTGCCTGGGGACTAGCGGGGGGAGAGACCCAGTACTTC; J gene: TRBJ2-5; D gene: TRBD2; clone size: -; V gene: TRBV30
CDR3 protein: CASSPSGVRGEQYF; CDR3 DNA: TGCGCCAGCAGCCCTAGCGGGGTTAGAGGGGAGCAGTACTTC; J gene: TRBJ2-7; D gene: TRBD2; clone size: -; V gene: TRBV5-1
CDR3 protein: CASSEQRGNYGYTF; CDR3 DNA: TGTGCCAGCAGTGAACAACGGGGGAACTATGGCTACACCTTC; J gene: TRBJ1-2; D gene: -; clone size: -; V gene: TRBV6-1
CDR3 protein: CASKVLDSSGNTIYF; CDR3 DNA: TGTGCCAGCAAAGTCCTGGACAGCTCTGGAAACACCATATATTTT; J gene: TRBJ1-3; D gene: -; clone size: -; V gene: TRBV6-5
CDR3 protein: CASSPLIQGITEAFF; CDR3 DNA: TGTGCCAGCAGTCCTCTCATACAGGGTATCACTGAAGCTTTCTTT; J gene: TRBJ1-1; D gene: -; clone size: -; V gene: TRBV28
CDR3 protein: CASSLGTEANTGELFF; CDR3 DNA: TGCGCCAGCAGCTTGGGGACAGAGGCAAACACCGGGGAGCTGTTTTTT; J gene: TRBJ2-2; D gene: -; clone size: -; V gene: TRBV5-1
CDR3 protein: CASTGGLAGGDNEQFF; CDR3 DNA: TGTGCCAGCACCGGGGGACTAGCGGGGGGGGACAATGAGCAGTTCTTC; J gene: TRBJ2-1; D gene: TRBD2; clone size: -; V gene: TRBV2
CDR3 protein: CASSLLAGYDNEQFF; CDR3 DNA: TGTGCCAGCTCCCTTCTGGCAGGGTACGACAATGAGCAGTTCTTC; J gene: TRBJ2-1; D gene: -; clone size: -; V gene: TRBV18
CDR3 protein: CASRSLQGFNQPQHF; CDR3 DNA: TGTGCCAGCAGGTCATTACAGGGATTCAATCAGCCCCAGCATTTT; J gene: TRBJ1-5; D gene: -; clone size: -; V gene: TRBV6-5
CDR3 protein: CASSPTGPTGELFF; CDR3 DNA: TGCGCCAGCAGCCCGACAGGACCCACCGGGGAGCTGTTTTTT; J gene: TRBJ2-2; D gene: -; clone size: -; V gene: TRBV10-1
CDR3 protein: CASSLPGTVTYGYTF; CDR3 DNA: TGTGCCAGCAGTTTACCCGGGACAGTGACATACGGCTACACCTTC; J gene: TRBJ1-2; D gene: TRBD1; clone size: -; V gene: TRBV28
CDR3 protein: CASSVRTGISNEQFF; CDR3 DNA: TGTGCCAGCAGTGTAAGGACAGGGATCTCGAATGAGCAGTTCTTC; J gene: TRBJ2-1; D gene: TRBD1; clone size: -; V gene: TRBV6-1
CDR3 protein: CASSLGGGQVANYGYTF; CDR3 DNA: TGCGCCAGCAGCTTGGGAGGGGGACAGGTGGCTAACTATGGCTACACCTTC; J gene: TRBJ1-2; D gene: TRBD1; clone size: -; V gene: TRBV5-1
CDR3 protein: CASSPATGIYGYTF; CDR3 DNA: TGTGCCAGCAGTCCTGCCACAGGGATCTATGGCTACACCTTC; J gene: TRBJ1-2; D gene: -; clone size: -; V gene: TRBV28
CDR3 protein: CASSLIPPSGGSETQYF; CDR3 DNA: TGTGCCAGCAGCTTAATTCCCCCTAGCGGGGGGTCAGAGACCCAGTACTTC; J gene: TRBJ2-5; D gene: TRBD2; clone size: -; V gene: TRBV7-8
CDR3 protein: CASSEMPADTYEQYF; CDR3 DNA: TGTGCCAGCAGTGAAATGCCGGCGGATACCTACGAGCAGTACTTC; J gene: TRBJ2-7; D gene: -; clone size: few; V gene: TRBV6-1
CDR3 protein: CASSPQPRVSSYNEQFF; CDR3 DNA: TGCGCCAGCAGCCCCCAACCGAGGGTCAGCTCCTACAATGAGCAGTTCTTC; J gene: TRBJ2-1; D gene: -; clone size: -; V gene: TRBV5-1
CDR3 protein: CASSVGTRPNEQFF; CDR3 DNA: TGTGCCAGCAGCGTAGGGACTAGACCCAATGAGCAGTTCTTC; J gene: TRBJ2-1; D gene: TRBD2; clone size: -; V gene: TRBV9